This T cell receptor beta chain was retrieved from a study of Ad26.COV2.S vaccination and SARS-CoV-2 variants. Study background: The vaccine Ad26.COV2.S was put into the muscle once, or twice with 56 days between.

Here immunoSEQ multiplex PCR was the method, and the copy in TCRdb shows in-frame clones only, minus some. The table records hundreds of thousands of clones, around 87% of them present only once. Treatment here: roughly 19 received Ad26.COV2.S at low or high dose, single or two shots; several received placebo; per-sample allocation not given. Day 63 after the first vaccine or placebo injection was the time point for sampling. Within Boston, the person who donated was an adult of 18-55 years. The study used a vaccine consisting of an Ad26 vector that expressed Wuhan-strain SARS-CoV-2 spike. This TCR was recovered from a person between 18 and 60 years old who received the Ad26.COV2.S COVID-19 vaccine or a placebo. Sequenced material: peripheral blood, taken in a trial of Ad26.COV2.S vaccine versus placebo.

CDR3 nucleotide sequence: TGCGCCAGCAGCCAAGGACCGGACTACCTCCGCACAGATACGCAGTATTTT. Translated, it gives CASSQGPDYLRTDTQYF. The chain recombines TRBV4-1 with TRBJ2-3, with D possibly TRBD2 on 6 matching bases. The V and J ends lost 1 base and 1 base respectively, with 15 bases between them. The CDR3 has 17 amino acids. Germline V CDR1 and CDR2: MGHRA, YSYEKL.